Presented here are 24 T cell receptor beta chains from one specimen sequenced in a study of blood T cell repertoires in COVID-19. TCRdb's table, derived via immunoSEQ multiplex PCR, lists solely in-frame clones and lacks some. The sample holds 200,000 to 250,000 clones, roughly nine tenths seen once. The sequencing sample was made of peripheral blood. The source is a man in his 60s with COVID-19, enrolled during active disease.

This sequence joins TRBV7-3 and TRBJ2-1, with 9 bases identical to TRBD1. Germline-derived CDR1 and CDR2 are SGHTA and FQGTGA. CDR3 size: 14 residues. The V gene end was trimmed by 2 bases and the J gene end by 9 bases; junction bases not matched to a gene: 5. As DNA, the CDR3 is TGTGCCAGCAGCTTAGAGGGACAGGGAAGTGAGCAGTTCTTC. This codes for CASSLEGQGSEQFF.

The V gene is TRBV11-2, the J gene TRBJ1-2, with TRBD1 identical over 10 bases. The CDR3 has 14 residues. Losses at the gene ends were 2 bases for V and 8 bases for J; bases not matched to a gene: 5. Germline assignment: CDR1 SGHAT and CDR2 FQNNGV. Written as DNA, the CDR3 is TGTGCCAGCAGCTTATCAGACAGGGGGCTAGGCTACACCTTC. It encodes CASSLSDRGLGYTF. Drawing the rest from reference TRBV11-2 and TRBJ1-2, the complete variable domain is EAGVAQSPRYKIIEKRQSVAFWCNPISGHATLYWYQQILGQGPKLLIQFQNNGVVDDSQLPKDRFSAERLKGVDSTLKIQPAKLEDSAVYLCASSLSDRGLGYTFGSGTRLTVV.

The rearrangement links TRBV27 to TRBJ1-4, with 8 bases matching TRBD1. This CDR3 spans 15 amino acids. V trimming: 3 bases; J trimming: 7 bases; junction bases outside the gene matches: 7. Per germline, CDR1 MNHEY and CDR2 SMNVEV (reference sequence). The DNA for the CDR3 is TGTGCCAGCAGTTTCCGGACAGGGTGGGGTGAAAAACTGTTTTTT. Translated, it gives CASSFRTGWGEKLFF.

This clone was seen a single time. The chain carries TRBV4-1 and TRBJ1-6; D might be TRBD1 (5 bases). Trimming took off 3 bases at V and 10 bases at J, with 22 bases between the two ends. The CDR3 runs 17 residues. Germline V gene lookup returns CDR1 MGHRA and CDR2 YSYEKL. The DNA of the CDR3 is TGCGCCAGCAGCCAGACGGACACGGGTAGGGCGAGGTCACCCCTCCACTTT. Its translation is CASSQTDTGRARSPLHF.

The chain carries TRBV6-5 and TRBJ1-2; D unresolved. The CDR3 length is 15 residues. Trimming pared 8 bases from V and 0 bases from J, leaving 16 bases between. CDR1 is MNHEY and CDR2 is SVGAGI in the germline V gene. CDR3 sequence reads: CASRDPRATNYGYTF. The CDR3 coding sequence is TGTGCCAGCCGAGACCCGAGGGCCACTAACTATGGCTACACCTTC.

The chain has TRBV7-3 and TRBJ2-1; 8 nucleotides agree with TRBD2. The length of the CDR3 is 16 residues. CDR1 and CDR2 from the germline V gene are SGHTA and FQGTGA. V lost 2 bases, J lost 3 bases, and 6 bases stayed unmatched. The CDR3 sequence: CASSLSPGGGYNEQFF. The CDR3, as DNA: TGTGCCAGCAGCTTATCTCCGGGAGGGGGCTACAATGAGCAGTTCTTC.

The chain employs TRBV7-2 and TRBJ2-7, with 9 bases that match TRBD1. Germline trimming cut 5 bases from V and 6 bases from J; bases unmatched to any gene: 8. There are 14 residues in the CDR3. The germline V gene has CDR1 SGHTA and CDR2 FQGNSA. The CDR3 bases are TGTGCCAGCAGCCGCCGGGACAGGGTCGCCGAGCAGTACTTC. It yields the protein CASSRRDRVAEQYF.

The genes are TRBV1 and TRBJ2-7; TRBD1 was called by the table and not checked on the DNA. TRBV1 corresponds to a pseudogene. The CDR3 is made up of 15 amino acids. The CDR3: CTSSQADRVGCEQYF. DNA of the CDR3: TGCACCAGCAGCCAAGCGGACAGGGTTGGGTGCGAGCAGTACTTC.

J is TRBJ1-6 and V is TRBV28, with 9 nucleotides matching TRBD1. The CDR3 contains 16 residues. The germline CDR1 and CDR2 sequences are MDHEN and SYDVKM. The V and J ends lost 6 bases and 7 bases, in that order; junction bases with no gene match: 10. As DNA, the CDR3 is TGTGCCAGCAGCCCACTACTGACAGGGGGGAATTCACCCCTCCACTTT. Its translation: CASSPLLTGGNSPLHF.

This sequence joins TRBV7-2 and TRBJ2-7, with a weak D call TRBD2 (5 bases). The CDR3 totals 13 residues. Trimming took 5 bases from V and 7 from J, leaving 15 bases between them. Looked up from germline, CDR1 is SGHTA and CDR2 is FQGNSA. CDR3: CASSLRGEREQYF. The CDR3 coding sequence is TGTGCCAGCAGCCTCCGGGGAGAGAGGGAGCAGTACTTC.

The chain carries TRBV6-2 or TRBV6-3 and TRBJ2-7; 11 nucleotides agree with TRBD1. CDR1 is MNHEY, CDR2 SVGEGT, per germline. This CDR3 is built from 14 residues. After removal of 4 bases from V and 6 bases from J, the junction contained 5 bases not matched to a gene. The CDR3 protein is CASSSGDRGGEQYF. CDR3 coding DNA: TGTGCCAGCAGTTCCGGGGACAGGGGGGGCGAGCAGTACTTC.

The V and J genes are TRBV15 and TRBJ1-3; tentatively, D is TRBD1 (5 bases). In germline, CDR1 is LNHNV, CDR2 YYDKDF (reference sequence). The CDR3 extends over 16 amino acids. V was cut by 0 bases and J by 6 bases, with 15 bases left in between. The CDR3 coding sequence is TGTGCCACCAGCAGAGATGGCGCGGGGGTCTCAAACACCATATATTTT. Amino acid sequence: CATSRDGAGVSNTIYF.

This clone was seen just once. The chain uses TRBV14 and TRBJ1-5, with D possibly matching TRBD1 (5 bases). Per germline, CDR1 SGHDN and CDR2 FVKESK. This CDR3 is built from 14 residues. The V end was cut by 2 bases, the J end by 0 bases, with 5 bases between. The CDR3 DNA sequence: TGTGCCAGCAGCCAAAGGGGTAGCAATCAGCCCCAGCATTTT. It encodes CASSQRGSNQPQHF.

This sequence joins TRBV29-1 and TRBJ2-1; tentatively, D is TRBD2 (6 bases). The germline V gene encodes CDR1 SQVTM and CDR2 ANQGSEA. There are 13 residues in the CDR3. V shed 4 bases and J shed 0 bases, with 7 bases lying between them. CDR3 region: CSVVGSSYNEQFF. The CDR3 DNA reads as TGCAGCGTTGTCGGGAGCTCCTACAATGAGCAGTTCTTC.

The chain joins TRBV6-5 to TRBJ2-7, with TRBD1 matching over 9 bases. CDR3 length equals 14 residues. With V trimmed by 5 bases and J by 2 bases, 4 bases remained unmatched. The germline CDR1 and CDR2 sequences are MNHEY and SVGAGI. The CDR3 sequence is CASSIGTGPYEQYF. CDR3 bases: TGTGCCAGCAGTATTGGGACAGGGCCCTACGAGCAGTACTTC.

J is TRBJ2-1 and V is TRBV7-2; a weak D match, TRBD2 (5 bases). Germline V lookup: CDR1 SGHTA, CDR2 FQGNSA. Trimming removed 3 bases at V and 9 bases at J, with 18 bases between. The CDR3 totals 15 residues. The CDR3 is CASSLSPMRAGEQFF. Here the CDR3 DNA reads TGTGCCAGCAGCTTGAGCCCGATGAGGGCGGGTGAGCAGTTCTTC.

Points on this clone: The sample holds other DNA sequences that translate to the same CDR3. The CDR3 sequence: CASSPRETQYF. The DNA for the CDR3 is TGTGCCAGCAGTCCCAGGGAGACCCAGTACTTC. The rearrangement uses TRBV28 and TRBJ2-5; D uncertain. The germline V gene encodes CDR1 MDHEN and CDR2 SYDVKM. The CDR3 has 11 amino acids. The V end lost 5 bases, the J end lost 5 bases, and 6 bases lay between the germline ends.

This chain joins TRBV4-3 and TRBJ1-2; D is possibly TRBD1 (5 bases). The V gene lost 1 base and the J gene lost 0 bases, with 12 bases spanning the gap. CDR3 length: 16 amino acids. The germline gives CDR1 LGHNA, CDR2 YSLEER. CDR3 coding DNA: TGCGCCAGCAGCCAAGTTCAGGGCCGAGCTAACTATGGCTACACCTTC. Amino acid sequence: CASSQVQGRANYGYTF.

The chain recombines TRBV10-3 with TRBJ2-2; D is uncertain. The germline CDR1 and CDR2 sequences are ENHRY and SYGVKD. The ends were cut back, 6 bases at V and 5 bases at J, with 16 bases in the middle. This CDR3 is 15 amino acids long. CDR3 region: CAIRAESSATGELFF. The CDR3 DNA sequence: TGTGCCATCAGGGCAGAAAGTTCTGCAACCGGGGAGCTGTTTTTT.

The chain has TRBV6-1 and TRBJ2-7; 14 nucleotides agree with TRBD2. The trim removed 6 bases at V and 5 bases at J, leaving 3 bases unmatched. Germline loops: CDR1 MNHNS, CDR2 SASEGT. The length of the CDR3 is 14 residues. This chain's CDR3 is CASRLGLAGDEQYF. CDR3 coding DNA: TGTGCCAGCAGGCTGGGACTAGCGGGAGACGAGCAGTACTTC.

The rearrangement uses TRBV7-2 and TRBJ1-1; D gene unclear. The germline V and J ends were trimmed by 8 bases and 0 bases, with 10 bases remaining between them. The CDR3 contains 13 residues. Germline-derived CDR1 and CDR2 are SGHTA and FQGNSA. DNA of the CDR3: TGTGCCAGCGGTGGGCAGCTGAACACTGAAGCTTTCTTT. Translating it yields CASGGQLNTEAFF.

The chain employs TRBV2 and TRBJ1-2; 8 nucleotides line up with TRBD1. The CDR3 is 16 residues long. V was clipped by 4 bases and J by 0 bases; unmatched bases: 7. Germline V gene sequence: CDR1 SNHLY, CDR2 FYNNEI. For the CDR3, the DNA is TGTGCCAGCAGTGTAGACCGGGACAGGCCTAACTATGGCTACACCTTC. This gives the protein CASSVDRDRPNYGYTF.

The chain joins TRBV28 to TRBJ2-1, with no clear D. Germline assignment: CDR1 MDHEN and CDR2 SYDVKM. Trimming shortened V by 3 bases and J by 0 bases, and 9 bases separated the two germline ends. The CDR3 has 15 residues. CDR3 DNA sequence: TGTGCCAGCAGTTTCGAGGCTGCCTCCTACAATGAGCAGTTCTTC. Translated: CASSFEAASYNEQFF.

The genes are TRBV6-6 and TRBJ1-1; 10 bases are a match to TRBD1. This CDR3 is built from 15 residues. Germline V gene sequence: CDR1 MNHNY, CDR2 SVGAGI (reference sequence). The V and J ends lost 5 bases and 1 base, in that order; junction bases with no gene match: 4. CDR3 in DNA: TGTGCCAGCAGTAGACAGGGGGCGGGGAACACTGAAGCTTTCTTT. It yields the protein CASSRQGAGNTEAFF.